Following are 6 T cell receptor beta chains from one sample sequenced in a study of blood T cell repertoires in COVID-19 (TCRdb year 2020). Library generation was performed with the immunoSEQ multiplex PCR assay. The table was pulled from immuneACCESS by TCRdb, which kept in-frame rearrangements only. Such tables lose some clones; where checked, under half of the loss comes from unresolved V genes, and the rest has no known cause. The sample table shows some 210,000 clones, and roughly nine tenths are seen once. The ten largest account for approximately 1.2% of the sample. Material: peripheral blood. Every receptor here comes from a man under 40 with acute or convalescent COVID-19.

Details on this clone: A junction boundary mismatches the germline segment, possibly from a read error. The CDR3 is CASSLNRAQEAQYF. DNA for the CDR3: TGTGCCAGCAGCCTAAACAGGGCTCAAGAGGCCCAGTACTTC. The gene calls are TRBV2 and TRBJ2-5, with a weak D call TRBD1 (6 bases). The CDR3 is made up of 14 amino acids. The germline V gene has CDR1 SNHLY and CDR2 FYNNEI.

The chain uses TRBV19 and TRBJ1-2; TRBD1 is a possible D gene (5 bases). Germline assignment: CDR1 LNHDA and CDR2 SQIVND (reference sequence). The CDR3 runs to 11 residues. V dropped 8 bases and J dropped 13 bases, with 17 bases sitting between them. CDR3 DNA sequence: TGTGCCAGTTGGTTTAGGGGCGGCCTCACCTTC. Its translation: CASWFRGGLTF.

The rearrangement joins TRBV5-4 to TRBJ2-1; 10 bases map to TRBD2. The V segment lost 6 bases and the J segment 2 bases; nucleotides outside the gene matches: 8. Looked up from germline, CDR1 is SGHNT and CDR2 is YYREEE (reference sequence). CDR3 size: 16 residues. The CDR3 nucleotides are TGTGCCAGCATGGGAAGAGCGGGGGGGCCCTACAATGAGCAGTTCTTC. Its translation is CASMGRAGGPYNEQFF.

The chain combines TRBV10-3 with TRBJ1-2; 9 nucleotides align to TRBD1. This CDR3 contains 16 residues. Trimming cost V 4 bases and J 7 bases; bases outside gene matches: 13. Germline lookup yields CDR1 ENHRY and CDR2 SYGVKD. The CDR3 DNA reads TGTGCCATCAGTGCATCCTATGGGACAGGGAACGGTGGCTACACCTTC. Encoded protein: CAISASYGTGNGGYTF.

This rearrangement joins TRBV11-3 to TRBJ2-5; D is unclear. Between the trimmed V and J ends, which lost 1 base and 4 bases, there was a span of 7 bases. CDR1 and CDR2 from the germline V gene are SGHNT and YENEEA. This CDR3 is 13 amino acids long. The chain's CDR3 is CASSLGLSETQYF. For the CDR3, the DNA is TGTGCCAGCAGCTTAGGACTCTCAGAGACCCAGTACTTC.

CDR3 sequence (DNA): TGTGCCAGCAGTCTGAGGACAGGACGCAATCAGCCCCAGCATTTT. Amino acid sequence: CASSLRTGRNQPQHF. V gene TRBV2 combines with J gene TRBJ1-5, with 7 bases identical to TRBD1. Germline V gene sequence: CDR1 SNHLY, CDR2 FYNNEI. This CDR3 is 15 amino acids long. V gave up 5 bases and J gave up 2 bases; unmatched junction bases: 6.